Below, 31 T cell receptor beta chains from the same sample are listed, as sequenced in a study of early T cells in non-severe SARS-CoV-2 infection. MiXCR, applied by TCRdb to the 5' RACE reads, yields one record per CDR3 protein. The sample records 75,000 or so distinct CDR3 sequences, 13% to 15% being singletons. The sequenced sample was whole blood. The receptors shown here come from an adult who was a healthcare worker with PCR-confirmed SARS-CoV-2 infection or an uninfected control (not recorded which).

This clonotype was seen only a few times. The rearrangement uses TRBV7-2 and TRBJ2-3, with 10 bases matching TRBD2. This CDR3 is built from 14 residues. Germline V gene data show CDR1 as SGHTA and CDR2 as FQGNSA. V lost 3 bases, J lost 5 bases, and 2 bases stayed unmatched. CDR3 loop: CASSFVAGGDTQYF. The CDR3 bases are TGTGCCAGCAGCTTTGTAGCGGGGGGAGATACGCAGTATTTT.

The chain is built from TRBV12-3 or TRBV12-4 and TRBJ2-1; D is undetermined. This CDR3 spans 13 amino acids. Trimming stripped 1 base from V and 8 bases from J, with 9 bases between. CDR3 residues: CASSLVTGYEQFF. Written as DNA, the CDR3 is TGTGCCAGCAGTTTAGTAACGGGCTATGAGCAGTTCTTC.

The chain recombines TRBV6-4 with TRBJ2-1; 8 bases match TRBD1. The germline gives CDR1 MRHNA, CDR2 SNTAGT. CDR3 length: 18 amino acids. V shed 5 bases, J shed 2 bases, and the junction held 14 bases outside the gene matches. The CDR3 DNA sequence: TGTGCCAGCAGTACAGAGCTCTACAGGGGGAAGACCTACAATGAGCAGTTCTTC. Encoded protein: CASSTELYRGKTYNEQFF.

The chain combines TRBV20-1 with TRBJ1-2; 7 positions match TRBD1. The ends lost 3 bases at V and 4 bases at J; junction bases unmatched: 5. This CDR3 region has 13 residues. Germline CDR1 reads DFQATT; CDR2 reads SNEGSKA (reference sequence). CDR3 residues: CSASPTGVYGYTF. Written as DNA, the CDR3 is TGCAGTGCTAGCCCTACAGGGGTCTATGGCTACACCTTC.

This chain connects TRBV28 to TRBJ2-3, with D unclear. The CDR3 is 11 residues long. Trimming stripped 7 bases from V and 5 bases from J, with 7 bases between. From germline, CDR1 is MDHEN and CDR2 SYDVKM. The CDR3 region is CASIEKDTQYF. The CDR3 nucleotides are TGTGCCAGCATCGAAAAAGATACGCAGTATTTT.

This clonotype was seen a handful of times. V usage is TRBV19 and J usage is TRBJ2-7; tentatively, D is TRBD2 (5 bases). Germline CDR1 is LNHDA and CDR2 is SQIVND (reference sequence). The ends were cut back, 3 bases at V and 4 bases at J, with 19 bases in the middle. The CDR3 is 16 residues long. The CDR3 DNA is TGTGCCAGTAGTATCAAACGGGATCGCCAAAGGTACGAGCAGTACTTC. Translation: CASSIKRDRQRYEQYF.

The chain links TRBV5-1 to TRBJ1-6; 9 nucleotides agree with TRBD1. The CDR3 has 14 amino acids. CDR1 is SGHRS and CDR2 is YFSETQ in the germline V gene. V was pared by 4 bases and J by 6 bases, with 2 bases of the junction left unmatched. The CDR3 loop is CASSQDRGNSPLHF. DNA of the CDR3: TGCGCCAGCAGCCAGGACAGGGGTAATTCACCCCTCCACTTT.

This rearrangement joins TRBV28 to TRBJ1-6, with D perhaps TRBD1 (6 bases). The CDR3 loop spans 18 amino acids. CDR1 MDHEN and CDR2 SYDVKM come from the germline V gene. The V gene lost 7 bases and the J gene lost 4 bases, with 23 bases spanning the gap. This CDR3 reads CASNPQGGGQVYNSPLHF. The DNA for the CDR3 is TGTGCCAGCAATCCCCAAGGAGGGGGGCAGGTTTATAATTCACCCCTCCACTTT.

Here the CDR3 reads CASTLIWTGDAEDTQYF. Written as DNA, the CDR3 is TGTGCCAGCACCCTTATTTGGACGGGGGACGCTGAGGATACGCAGTATTTT. The chain combines TRBV6-2 or TRBV6-3 with TRBJ2-3, with TRBD2 as a possible D gene (6 bases). The ends were cut back, 7 bases at V and 6 bases at J, with 26 bases in the middle. The germline V gene encodes CDR1 MNHEY and CDR2 SVGEGT. This CDR3 contains 17 residues.

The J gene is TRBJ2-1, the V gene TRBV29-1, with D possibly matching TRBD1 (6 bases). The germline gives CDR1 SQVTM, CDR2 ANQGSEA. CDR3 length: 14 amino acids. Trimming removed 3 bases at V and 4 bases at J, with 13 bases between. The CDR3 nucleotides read TGCAGCGTTGACCCGACAGGATTATACAATGAGCAGTTCTTC. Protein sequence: CSVDPTGLYNEQFF.

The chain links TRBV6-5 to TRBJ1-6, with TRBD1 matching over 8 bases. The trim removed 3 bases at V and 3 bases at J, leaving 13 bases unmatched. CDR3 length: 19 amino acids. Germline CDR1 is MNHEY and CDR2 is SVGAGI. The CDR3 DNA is TGTGCCAGCAGTTATTCTGGACAGGGTGTTGGGGGCTATAATTCACCCCTCCACTTT. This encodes CASSYSGQGVGGYNSPLHF.

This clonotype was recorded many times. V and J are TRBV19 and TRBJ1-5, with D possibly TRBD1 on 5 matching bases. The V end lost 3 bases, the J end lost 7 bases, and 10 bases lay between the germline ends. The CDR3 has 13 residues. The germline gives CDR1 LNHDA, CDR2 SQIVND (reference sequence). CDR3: CASSMGEEQPQHF. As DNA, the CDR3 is TGTGCCAGTAGTATGGGGGAGGAGCAGCCCCAGCATTTT.

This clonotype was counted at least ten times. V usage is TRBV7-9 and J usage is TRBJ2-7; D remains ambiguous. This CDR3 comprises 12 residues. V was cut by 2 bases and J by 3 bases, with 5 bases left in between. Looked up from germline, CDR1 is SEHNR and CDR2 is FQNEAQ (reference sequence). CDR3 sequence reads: CASSLTSYEQYF. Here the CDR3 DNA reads TGTGCCAGCAGCTTAACAAGCTACGAGCAGTACTTC.

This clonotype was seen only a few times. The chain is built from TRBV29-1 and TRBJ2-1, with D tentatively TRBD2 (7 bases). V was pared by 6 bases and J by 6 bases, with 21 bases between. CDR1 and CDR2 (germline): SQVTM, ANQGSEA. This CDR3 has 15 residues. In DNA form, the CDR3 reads TGCAGCGTGAACCGCGGGGGTGAAGGGGGCAATGAGCAGTTCTTC. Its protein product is CSVNRGGEGGNEQFF.

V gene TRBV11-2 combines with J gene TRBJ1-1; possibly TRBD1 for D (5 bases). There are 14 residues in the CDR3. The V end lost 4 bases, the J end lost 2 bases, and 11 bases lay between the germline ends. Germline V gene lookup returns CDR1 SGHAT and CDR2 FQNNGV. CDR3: CASSSTAGNTEAFF. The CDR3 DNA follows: TGTGCCAGCAGCTCGACAGCCGGTAACACTGAAGCTTTCTTT.

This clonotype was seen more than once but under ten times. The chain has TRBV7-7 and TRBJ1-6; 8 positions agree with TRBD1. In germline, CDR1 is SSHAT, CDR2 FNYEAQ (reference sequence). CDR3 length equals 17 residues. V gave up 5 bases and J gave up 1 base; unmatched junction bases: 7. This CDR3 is CASSLGWDRSYNSPLHF. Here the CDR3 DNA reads TGTGCCAGCAGCCTGGGCTGGGACAGGTCCTATAATTCACCCCTCCACTTT. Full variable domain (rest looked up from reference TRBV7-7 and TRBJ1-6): GAGVSQSPRYKVTKRGQDVTLRCDPISSHATLYWYQQALGQGPEFLTYFNYEAQPDKSGLPSDRFSAERPEGSISTLTIQRTEQRDSAMYRCASSLGWDRSYNSPLHFGNGTRLTVT.

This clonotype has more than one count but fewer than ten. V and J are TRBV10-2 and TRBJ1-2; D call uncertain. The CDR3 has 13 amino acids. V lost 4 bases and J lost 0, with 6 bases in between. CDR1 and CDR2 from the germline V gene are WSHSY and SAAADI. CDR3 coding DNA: TGCGCCAGCAGTGGAGGCCCTAACTATGGCTACACCTTC. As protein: CASSGGPNYGYTF.

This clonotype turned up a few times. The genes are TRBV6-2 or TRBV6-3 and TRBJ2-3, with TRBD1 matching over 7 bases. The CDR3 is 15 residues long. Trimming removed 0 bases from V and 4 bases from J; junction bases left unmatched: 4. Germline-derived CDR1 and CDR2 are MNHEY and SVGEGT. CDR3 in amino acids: CASSYSPTGPDTQYF. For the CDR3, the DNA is TGTGCCAGCAGTTACTCTCCGACAGGGCCAGATACGCAGTATTTT.

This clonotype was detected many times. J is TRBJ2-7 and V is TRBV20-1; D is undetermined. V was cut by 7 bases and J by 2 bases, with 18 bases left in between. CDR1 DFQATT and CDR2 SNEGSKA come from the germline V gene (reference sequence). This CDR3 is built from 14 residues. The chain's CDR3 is CSGVSELGTYEQYF. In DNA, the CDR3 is TGCAGTGGGGTTAGTGAGCTGGGAACCTACGAGCAGTACTTC.

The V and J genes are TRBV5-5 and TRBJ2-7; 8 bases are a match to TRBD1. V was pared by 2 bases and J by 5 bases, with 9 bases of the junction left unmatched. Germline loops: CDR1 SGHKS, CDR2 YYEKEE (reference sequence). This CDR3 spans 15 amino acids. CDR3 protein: CASSFWRQGADEQYF. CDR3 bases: TGTGCCAGCAGCTTTTGGCGTCAGGGGGCTGACGAGCAGTACTTC. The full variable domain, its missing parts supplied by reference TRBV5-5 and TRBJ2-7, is DAGVTQSPTHLIKTRGQQVTLRCSPISGHKSVSWYQQVLGQGPQFIFQYYEKEERGRGNFPDRFSARQFPNYSSELNVNALLLGDSALYLCASSFWRQGADEQYFGPGTRLTVT.

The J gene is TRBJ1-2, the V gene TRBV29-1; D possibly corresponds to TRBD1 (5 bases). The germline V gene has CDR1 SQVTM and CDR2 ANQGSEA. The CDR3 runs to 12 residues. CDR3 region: CCPSGPNYGYTF. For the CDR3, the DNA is TGCTGCCCCTCGGGGCCTAACTATGGCTACACCTTC.

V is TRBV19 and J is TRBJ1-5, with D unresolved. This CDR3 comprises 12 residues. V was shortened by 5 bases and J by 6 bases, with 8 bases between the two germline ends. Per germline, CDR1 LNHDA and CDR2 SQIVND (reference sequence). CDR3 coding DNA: TGTGCCAGTAGTGTCGGGGTTCAGCCCCAGCATTTT. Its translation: CASSVGVQPQHF.

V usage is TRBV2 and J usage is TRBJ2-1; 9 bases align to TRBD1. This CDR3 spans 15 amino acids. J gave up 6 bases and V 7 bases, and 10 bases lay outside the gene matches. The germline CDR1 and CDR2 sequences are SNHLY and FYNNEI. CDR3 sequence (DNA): TGTGCCAGCAACCCCCCCGGGACAGGGATCAATGAGCAGTTCTTC. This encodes CASNPPGTGINEQFF.

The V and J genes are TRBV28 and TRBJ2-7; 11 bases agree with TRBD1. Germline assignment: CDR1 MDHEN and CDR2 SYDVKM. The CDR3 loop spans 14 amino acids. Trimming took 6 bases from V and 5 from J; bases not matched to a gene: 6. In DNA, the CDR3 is TGTGCCAGCAGCTCGGGGACAGGGGGAGACGAGCAGTACTTC. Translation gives CASSSGTGGDEQYF.

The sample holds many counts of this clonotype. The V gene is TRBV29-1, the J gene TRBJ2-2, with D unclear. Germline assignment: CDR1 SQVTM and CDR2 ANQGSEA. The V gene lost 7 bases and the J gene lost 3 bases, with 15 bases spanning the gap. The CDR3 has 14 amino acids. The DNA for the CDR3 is TGCAGCGCCAAAGCAGCCCGGGACACCGGGGAGCTGTTTTTT. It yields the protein CSAKAARDTGELFF.

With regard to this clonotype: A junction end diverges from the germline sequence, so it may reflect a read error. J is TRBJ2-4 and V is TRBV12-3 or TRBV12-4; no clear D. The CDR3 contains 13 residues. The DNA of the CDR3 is TGTGTCAGCACCCAGAACTATCACAACATTCAGTACTTC. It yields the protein CVSTQNYHNIQYF.

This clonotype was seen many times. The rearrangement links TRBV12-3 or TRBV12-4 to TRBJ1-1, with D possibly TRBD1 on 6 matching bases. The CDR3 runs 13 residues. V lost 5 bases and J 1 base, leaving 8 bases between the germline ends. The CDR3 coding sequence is TGTGCCAGCAGTCTGACAGGGAACACTGAAGCTTTCTTT. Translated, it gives CASSLTGNTEAFF.

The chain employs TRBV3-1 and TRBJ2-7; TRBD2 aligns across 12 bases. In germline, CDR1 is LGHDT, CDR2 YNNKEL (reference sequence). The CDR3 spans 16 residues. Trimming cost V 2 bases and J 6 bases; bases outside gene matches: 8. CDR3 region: CASSQNAPSGGGEQYF. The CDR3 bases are TGTGCCAGCAGCCAAAACGCTCCTAGCGGGGGGGGCGAGCAGTACTTC.

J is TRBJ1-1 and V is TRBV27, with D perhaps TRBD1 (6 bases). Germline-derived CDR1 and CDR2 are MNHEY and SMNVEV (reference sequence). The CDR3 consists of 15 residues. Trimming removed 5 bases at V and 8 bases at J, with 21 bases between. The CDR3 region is CASSARTVRNIEAFF. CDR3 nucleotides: TGTGCCAGCAGTGCCAGGACAGTAAGGAACATAGAAGCTTTCTTT.

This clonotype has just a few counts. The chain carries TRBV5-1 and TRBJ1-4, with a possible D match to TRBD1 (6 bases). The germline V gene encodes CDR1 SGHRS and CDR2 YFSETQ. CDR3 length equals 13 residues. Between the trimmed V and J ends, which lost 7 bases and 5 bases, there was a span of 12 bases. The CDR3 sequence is CASHGQQNEKLFF. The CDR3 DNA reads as TGCGCCAGCCACGGACAGCAAAATGAAAAACTGTTTTTT.

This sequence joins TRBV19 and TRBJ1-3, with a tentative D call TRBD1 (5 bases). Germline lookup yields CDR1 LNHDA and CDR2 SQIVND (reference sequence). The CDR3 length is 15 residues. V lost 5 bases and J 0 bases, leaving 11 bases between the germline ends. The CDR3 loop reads CASSPRGLSGNTIYF. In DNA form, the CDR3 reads TGTGCCAGTAGTCCACGGGGACTCTCTGGAAACACCATATATTTT.